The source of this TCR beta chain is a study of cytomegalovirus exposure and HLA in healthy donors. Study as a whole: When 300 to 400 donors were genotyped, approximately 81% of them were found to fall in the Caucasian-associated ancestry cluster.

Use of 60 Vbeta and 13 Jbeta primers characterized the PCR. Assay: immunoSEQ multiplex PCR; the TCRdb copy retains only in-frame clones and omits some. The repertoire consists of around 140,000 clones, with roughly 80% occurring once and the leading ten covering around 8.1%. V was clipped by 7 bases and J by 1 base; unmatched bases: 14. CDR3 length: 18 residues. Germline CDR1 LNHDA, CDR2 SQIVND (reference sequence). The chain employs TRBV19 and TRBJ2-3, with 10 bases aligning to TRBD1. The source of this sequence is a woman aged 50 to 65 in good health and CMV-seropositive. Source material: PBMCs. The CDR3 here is CASTPGQGLVIGTDTQYF. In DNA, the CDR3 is TGTGCCAGTACCCCGGGACAGGGGCTTGTAATCGGCACAGATACGCAGTATTTT. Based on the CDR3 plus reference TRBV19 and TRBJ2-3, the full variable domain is DGGITQSPKYLFRKEGQNVTLSCEQNLNHDAMYWYRQDPGQGLRLIYYSQIVNDFQKGDIAEGYSVSREKKESFPLTVTSAQKNPTAFYLCASTPGQGLVIGTDTQYFGPGTRLTVL.